Below, one T cell receptor beta chain is given with its context. Its antigen is unknown. There were TCR beta CDR3 regions amplified from RNA transcripts. With the HTBI primer set, the TCR CDR3 went through a first round of RT-PCR. TCRdb ran MiXCR on the multiplex PCR reads and lists one entry per CDR3 protein. The table shows 130,000 to 150,000 distinct CDR3 sequences, with around 20% occurring only once. The V gene's germline CDR1 is SGHRS and CDR2 YFSETQ. V was shortened by 4 bases and J by 5 bases, with 17 bases between the two germline ends. The CDR3 extends over 15 amino acids. The sample originates from a study of T cells in Graves' hyperthyroidism and ophthalmopathy. Thyroid ultrasound, orbital computed tomography, clinical symptoms, and serum thyroxine and TRAb underpinned diagnoses. Study conclusions and caveats: In the blood, most expanded thyroid clonotypes above 0.001 appeared as well. It was a median approximately 6.9 months before onset that the model predicted ophthalmopathy.

The receptor comes from a woman aged 50 to 60 with Graves' hyperthyroidism that later progressed to Graves' ophthalmopathy. V gene TRBV5-1 combines with J gene TRBJ2-3, with D maybe TRBD2 (6 bases). Sequencing used blood. The CDR3 coding sequence is TGCGCCAGCAGCGCAGGGAGGTCTCTCCTAGATACGCAGTATTTT. This encodes CASSAGRSLLDTQYF.